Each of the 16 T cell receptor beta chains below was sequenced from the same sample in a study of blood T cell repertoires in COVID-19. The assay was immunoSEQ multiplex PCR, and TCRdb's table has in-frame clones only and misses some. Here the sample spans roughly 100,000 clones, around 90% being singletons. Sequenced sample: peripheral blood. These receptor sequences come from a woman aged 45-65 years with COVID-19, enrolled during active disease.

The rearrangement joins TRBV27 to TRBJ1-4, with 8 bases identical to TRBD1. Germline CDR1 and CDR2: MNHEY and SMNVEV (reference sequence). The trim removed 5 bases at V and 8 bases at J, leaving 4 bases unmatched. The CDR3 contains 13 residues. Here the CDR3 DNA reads TGTGCCAGCAGTGGACAGGGTAGGGAAAAACTGTTTTTT. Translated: CASSGQGREKLFF.

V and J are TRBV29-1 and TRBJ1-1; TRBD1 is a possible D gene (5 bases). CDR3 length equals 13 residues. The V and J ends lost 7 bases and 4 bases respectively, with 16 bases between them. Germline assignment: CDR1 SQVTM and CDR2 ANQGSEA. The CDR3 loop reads CSAGKGAITEAFF. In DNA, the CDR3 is TGCAGCGCTGGAAAAGGGGCAATCACTGAAGCTTTCTTT.

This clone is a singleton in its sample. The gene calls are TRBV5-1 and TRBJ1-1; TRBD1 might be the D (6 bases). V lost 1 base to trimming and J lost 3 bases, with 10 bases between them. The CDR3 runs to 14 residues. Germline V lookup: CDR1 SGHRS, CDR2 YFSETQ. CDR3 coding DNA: TGCGCCAGCAGCTTGTCACAGGGCGACACTGAAGCTTTCTTT. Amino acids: CASSLSQGDTEAFF. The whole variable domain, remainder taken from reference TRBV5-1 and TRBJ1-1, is KAGVTQTPRYLIKTRGQQVTLSCSPISGHRSVSWYQQTPGQGLQFLFEYFSETQRNKGNFPGRFSGRQFSNSRSEMNVSTLELGDSALYLCASSLSQGDTEAFFGQGTRLTVV.

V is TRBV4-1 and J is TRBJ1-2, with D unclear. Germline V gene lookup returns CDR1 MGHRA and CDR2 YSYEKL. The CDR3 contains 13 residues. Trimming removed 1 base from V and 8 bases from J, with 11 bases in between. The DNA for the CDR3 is TGCGCCAGCAGCCAAGCTTCGACGGGGGGCTACACCTTC. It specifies CASSQASTGGYTF.

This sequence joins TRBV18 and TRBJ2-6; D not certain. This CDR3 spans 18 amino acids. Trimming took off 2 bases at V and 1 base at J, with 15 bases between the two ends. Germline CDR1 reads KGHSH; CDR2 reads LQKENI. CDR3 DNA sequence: TGTGCCAGCTCACCAGATCGAGTTCACCTTTCTGGGGCCAACGTCCTGACTTTC. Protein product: CASSPDRVHLSGANVLTF.

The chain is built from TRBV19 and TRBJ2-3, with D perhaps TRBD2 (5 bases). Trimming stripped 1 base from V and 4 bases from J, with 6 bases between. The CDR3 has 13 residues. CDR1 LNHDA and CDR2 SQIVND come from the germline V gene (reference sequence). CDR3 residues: CASSIVEADTQYF. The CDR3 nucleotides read TGTGCCAGTAGTATAGTGGAGGCAGATACGCAGTATTTT.

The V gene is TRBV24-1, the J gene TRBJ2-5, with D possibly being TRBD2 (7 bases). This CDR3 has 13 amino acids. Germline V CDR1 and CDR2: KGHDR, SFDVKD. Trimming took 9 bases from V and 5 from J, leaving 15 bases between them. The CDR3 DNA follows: TGTGCCACCGGGGGGGCAAGGGAGGAGACCCAGTACTTC. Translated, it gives CATGGAREETQYF.

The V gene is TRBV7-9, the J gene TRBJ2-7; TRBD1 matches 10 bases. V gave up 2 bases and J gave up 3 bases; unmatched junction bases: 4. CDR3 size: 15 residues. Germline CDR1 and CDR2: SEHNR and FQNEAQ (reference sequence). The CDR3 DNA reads TGTGCCAGCAGCTTAACCTGGGACAGGGGCTACGAGCAGTACTTC. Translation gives CASSLTWDRGYEQYF.

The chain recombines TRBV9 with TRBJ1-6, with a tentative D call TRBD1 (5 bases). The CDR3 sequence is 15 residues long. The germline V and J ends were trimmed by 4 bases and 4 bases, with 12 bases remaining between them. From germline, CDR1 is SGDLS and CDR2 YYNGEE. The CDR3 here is CASSPSRQYNSPLHF. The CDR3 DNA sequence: TGTGCCAGCAGCCCCTCTCGACAGTATAATTCACCCCTCCACTTT.

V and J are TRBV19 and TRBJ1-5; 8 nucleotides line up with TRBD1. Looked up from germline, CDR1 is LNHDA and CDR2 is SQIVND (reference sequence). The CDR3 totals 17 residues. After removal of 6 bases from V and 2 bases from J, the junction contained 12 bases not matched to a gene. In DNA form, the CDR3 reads TGTGCCAGTAGCCTCGGACAGGGTAGGGGCGGCAATCAGCCCCAGCATTTT. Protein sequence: CASSLGQGRGGNQPQHF.

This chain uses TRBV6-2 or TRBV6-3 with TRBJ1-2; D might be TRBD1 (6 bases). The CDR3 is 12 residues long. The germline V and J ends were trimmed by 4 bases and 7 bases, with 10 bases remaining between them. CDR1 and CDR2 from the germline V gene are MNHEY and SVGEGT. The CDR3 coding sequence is TGTGCCAGCAGTTCGCCAGGGGTTGGCTACACCTTC. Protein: CASSSPGVGYTF.

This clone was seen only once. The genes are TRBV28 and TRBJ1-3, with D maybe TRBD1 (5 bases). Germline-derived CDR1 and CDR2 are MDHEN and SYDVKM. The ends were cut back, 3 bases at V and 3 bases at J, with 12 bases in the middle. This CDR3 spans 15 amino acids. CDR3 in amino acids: CASSLGRLVGNTIYF. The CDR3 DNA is TGTGCCAGCAGTTTGGGGCGGCTGGTTGGAAACACCATATATTTT.

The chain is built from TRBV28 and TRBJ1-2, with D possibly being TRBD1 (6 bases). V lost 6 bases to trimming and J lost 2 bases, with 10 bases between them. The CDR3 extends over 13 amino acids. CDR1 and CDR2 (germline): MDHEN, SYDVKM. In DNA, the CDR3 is TGTGCCAGCAGACCCACAGGGAACTATGGCTACACCTTC. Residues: CASRPTGNYGYTF.

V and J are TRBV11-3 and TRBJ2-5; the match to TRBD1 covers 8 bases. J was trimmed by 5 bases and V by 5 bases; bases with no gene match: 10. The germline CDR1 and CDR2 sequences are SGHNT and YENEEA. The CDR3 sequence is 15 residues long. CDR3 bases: TGTGCCAGCAGCCCACAGGGGGTGGGAATGGAGACCCAGTACTTC. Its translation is CASSPQGVGMETQYF.

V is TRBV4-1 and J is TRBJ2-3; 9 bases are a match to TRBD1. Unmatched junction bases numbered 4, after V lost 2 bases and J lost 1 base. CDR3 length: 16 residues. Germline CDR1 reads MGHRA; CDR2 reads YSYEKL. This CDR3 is CASSQPNRGRTDTQYF. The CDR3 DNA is TGCGCCAGCAGCCAACCAAACAGGGGGCGCACAGATACGCAGTATTTT.

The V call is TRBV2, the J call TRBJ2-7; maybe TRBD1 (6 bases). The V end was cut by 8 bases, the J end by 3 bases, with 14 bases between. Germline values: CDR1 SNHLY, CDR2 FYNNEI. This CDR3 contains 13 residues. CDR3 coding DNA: TGTGCCAGCCGGGGAAGCAGGGGCTACGAGCAGTACGTC. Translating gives CASRGSRGYEQYV.